This TCR beta chain was identified in a study of cytomegalovirus exposure and HLA in healthy donors. Study overall: There were some 410 genotyped donors. Of these, roughly 80% fell in the genetic ancestry cluster associated with self-reported Caucasian donors. Whole-study results and caveats: With high specificity and sensitivity, the classifier reportedly diagnosed cytomegalovirus status. When analyzed later, a missense DCLRE1C variant was found to be linked to TCR beta V- and J-gene trimming.

Trimming took off 6 bases at V and 6 bases at J, with 23 bases between the two ends. Per the germline V gene, CDR1 is MDHEN and CDR2 is SYDVKM. This CDR3 is 16 amino acids long. PCR was performed using 60 Vbeta and 13 Jbeta primers. Measured with immunoSEQ multiplex PCR; TCRdb has only the in-frame clones, and not every one. The sample yields some 99,000 clones, around two thirds seen once. About this clone: Its matching antigen is unknown.

Sequencing input: PBMCs. The TCR sequence derives from a male donor in good health and CMV-seronegative. This rearrangement joins TRBV28 to TRBJ2-5; possible D gene TRBD1, 6 bases. Written as DNA, the CDR3 is TGTGCCAGCAGGCTCGGTGGGGGCCAACTTCAAAAGACCCAGTACTTC. Translation: CASRLGGGQLQKTQYF.